This section outlines one T cell receptor beta chain sequence together with its context. Its specificity is not known. The germline V and J ends were trimmed by 5 bases and 10 bases, with 14 bases remaining between them. The germline CDR1 and CDR2 sequences are SGHVS and FQNEAQ. This CDR3 has 12 amino acids. Uncontrolled infection, other autoimmune disease, pregnancy or lactation led to exclusion. It was RNA transcripts that yielded the amplified TCR beta CDR3 regions. TCR CDR3 underwent first-round RT-PCR with the HTBI primer set. Each CDR3 protein gets one entry after TCRdb re-called the multiplex PCR reads with MiXCR. Of approximately 700,000 distinct CDR3 sequences detected, just under 45% appear once; the ten largest clones hold approximately 7.2%. This sample was included in a study of T cells in Graves' hyperthyroidism and ophthalmopathy. General study results and limits: The model forecast ophthalmopathy, anticipating it by a median 6.5 months before onset.

The chain employs TRBV7-8 and TRBJ1-1; no definite D call. This TCR derives from an adult man with Graves' disease, either hyperthyroidism or ophthalmopathy (not recorded which). Sequenced material: peripheral blood or thyroid tissue (not recorded which). CDR3 amino acids: CASSATTFRAFF. CDR3 bases: TGTGCCAGCAGCGCAACTACTTTCAGAGCTTTCTTT.